The 24 T cell receptor beta chains presented below share a single source sample, sequenced in a study of T cell repertoires in cytomegalovirus infection. Each CDR3 protein gets one entry after TCRdb re-called the reads with MiXCR. The data hold some 300,000 distinct CDR3 sequences, with approximately 10% observed a single time. Specimen: PBMCs. Source of these receptors: a human donor in good health (CMV status not recorded). Some clones in this sample may be carry-over from other donors' samples.

The chain joins TRBV6-2 or TRBV6-3 to TRBJ2-7; the D gene is possibly TRBD1 (6 bases). CDR1 is MNHEY and CDR2 is SVGEGT in the germline V gene. Deletions cut 5 bases from V and 1 base from J, with 12 bases between. The CDR3 contains 14 residues. CDR3 sequence: CASSQDRTSYEQYV. In nucleotides, the CDR3 is TGTGCCAGCAGTCAAGACAGGACTTCCTACGAGCAGTACGTC.

The DNA for the CDR3 is TGTGCCAGCAGCCTAAGGGACTTTTACACCTTC. Amino acid sequence: CASSLRDFYTF. The rearrangement uses TRBV7-9 and TRBJ1-2, with D perhaps matching TRBD1 (5 bases). CDR1 is SEHNR, CDR2 FQNEAQ, per germline (reference sequence). V was pared by 5 bases and J by 11 bases, with 12 bases between. This CDR3 comprises 11 residues.

The chain employs TRBV28 and TRBJ2-1; D is uncertain. Germline-derived CDR1 and CDR2 are MDHEN and SYDVKM. Between the trimmed V and J ends, which lost 5 bases and 6 bases, there was a span of 11 bases. There are 13 residues in the CDR3. CDR3 nucleotides: TGTGCCAGCAGTCCGGAGTCTCTCAATGAGCAGTTCTTC. It codes for CASSPESLNEQFF.

The chain employs TRBV20-1 and TRBJ2-7; 8 nucleotides align to TRBD2. Germline CDR1 reads DFQATT; CDR2 reads SNEGSKA (reference sequence). Losses at the gene ends were 6 bases for V and 3 bases for J; bases not matched to a gene: 10. This CDR3 comprises 14 residues. Here the CDR3 reads CSAPGGASYYEQYF. The CDR3 bases are TGCAGTGCCCCGGGGGGGGCCTCTTACTACGAGCAGTACTTC.

A note on this clonotype: Given a much more abundant clone one base away, this may be a read error. J is TRBJ2-1 and V is TRBV5-1; 10 nucleotides line up with TRBD2. This CDR3 is 15 amino acids long. Germline V lookup: CDR1 SGHRS, CDR2 YFSETQ. The CDR3 nucleotides read TGCGTCAGCAGCTTGGAACTAGCGGGGACCAATGAGCAGTTCTTC. This sequence encodes CVSSLELAGTNEQFF.

This clonotype was detected many times. This chain uses TRBV20-1 with TRBJ2-1; tentatively, D is TRBD1 (6 bases). V gave up 3 bases and J gave up 1 base, with 10 bases separating them. CDR1 and CDR2 (germline): DFQATT, SNEGSKA (reference sequence). The CDR3 has 14 residues. CDR3 sequence reads: CSARRDRSYNEQFF. In nucleotides, the CDR3 is TGCAGTGCTAGGCGAGACAGGTCCTACAATGAGCAGTTCTTC.

In its sample, this clonotype was seen a few times. V is TRBV7-3 and J is TRBJ2-7; TRBD1 or TRBD2 may be the D gene (5 bases each). The length of the CDR3 is 15 residues. With 5 bases removed from V and 2 bases from J, the gap between germline ends came to 16 bases. The V gene's germline CDR1 is SGHTA and CDR2 FQGTGA. The CDR3 loop is CASSLPVGDAYEQYV. The CDR3 DNA sequence: TGTGCCAGCAGCCTCCCCGTTGGGGACGCCTACGAGCAGTACGTC.

This clonotype was counted at least ten times. The genes are TRBV6-1 and TRBJ2-1; 7 bases fit TRBD2. The CDR3 extends over 13 amino acids. The ends lost 5 bases at V and 7 bases at J; junction bases unmatched: 5. Germline V CDR1 and CDR2: MNHNS, SASEGT. CDR3 sequence: CASSRTSPNEQFF. The DNA of the CDR3 is TGTGCCAGCAGTCGGACTAGTCCTAATGAGCAGTTCTTC.

This clonotype occurred many times. The chain has TRBV28 and TRBJ2-2; D remains ambiguous. CDR1 and CDR2 from the germline V gene are MDHEN and SYDVKM. The CDR3 spans 13 residues. V was cut by 4 bases and J by 7 bases, with 10 bases left in between. CDR3 amino acids: CASSSGLIGELFF. The CDR3 DNA sequence: TGTGCCAGCAGTTCCGGGTTAATCGGGGAGCTGTTTTTT.

This clonotype was seen many times. This sequence joins TRBV19 and TRBJ1-1; possible D gene TRBD1, 5 bases. The CDR3 is 16 residues long. Germline CDR1 and CDR2: LNHDA and SQIVND (reference sequence). Trimming shortened V by 0 bases and J by 4 bases, and 15 bases separated the two germline ends. The DNA of the CDR3 is TGTGCCAGTAGTATAGATCGGGTAGGGGAAGTCACTGAAGCTTTCTTT. This translates into CASSIDRVGEVTEAFF.

This chain uses TRBV20-1 with TRBJ2-4; 8 bases are a match to TRBD1. Germline trimming cut 2 bases from V and 5 bases from J; bases unmatched to any gene: 5. CDR3 length: 14 residues. In germline, CDR1 is DFQATT, CDR2 SNEGSKA (reference sequence). In nucleotides, the CDR3 is TGCAGTGCTAGAAAGACAGGGGCGGAAAACATTCAGTACTTC. Protein: CSARKTGAENIQYF.

This clonotype was seen many times. The chain joins TRBV27 to TRBJ2-2; D uncertain. V lost 3 bases, J lost 3 bases, and 11 bases lay in between. The germline V gene has CDR1 MNHEY and CDR2 SMNVEV (reference sequence). The CDR3 spans 15 residues. The CDR3 loop reads CASSLWGRDTGELFF. The CDR3 nucleotides read TGTGCCAGCAGTTTGTGGGGAAGAGACACCGGGGAGCTGTTTTTT.

The chain couples TRBV6-1 to TRBJ2-3; D possibly corresponds to TRBD2 (5 bases). CDR3 length: 17 residues. Per the germline V gene, CDR1 is MNHNS and CDR2 is SASEGT. V lost 6 bases, J lost 6 bases, and 25 bases lay in between. CDR3 residues: CASSPQKVPLRADTQYF. The DNA for the CDR3 is TGTGCCAGCAGCCCCCAAAAAGTCCCCTTGCGGGCCGATACGCAGTATTTT.

The V call is TRBV20-1, the J call TRBJ2-3, with D possibly being TRBD1 or TRBD2 (5 bases each). With 4 bases removed from V and 1 base from J, the gap between germline ends came to 6 bases. The germline V gene has CDR1 DFQATT and CDR2 SNEGSKA (reference sequence). CDR3 length: 12 amino acids. In DNA form, the CDR3 reads TGCAGTGCTATGGGGGGCACAGATACGCAGTATTTT. As protein: CSAMGGTDTQYF.

This clonotype was recorded many times. The chain uses TRBV11-2 and TRBJ1-1, with unresolved D. Germline values: CDR1 SGHAT, CDR2 FQNNGV. This CDR3 is built from 16 residues. The ends were cut back, 4 bases at V and 3 bases at J, with 18 bases in the middle. The CDR3 region has the DNA TGTGCCAGCAGCTGGCGACCGGGCCCAGTGGACACTGAAGCTTTCTTT. Protein sequence: CASSWRPGPVDTEAFF.

This clonotype was counted many times. The genes are TRBV7-9 and TRBJ1-1, with 8 bases aligning to TRBD1. V lost 4 bases and J lost 2; bases outside the gene matches: 6. The CDR3 runs to 15 residues. Germline V gives CDR1 SEHNR, CDR2 FQNEAQ (reference sequence). In DNA form, the CDR3 reads TGTGCCAGCAGCTCCCGGACAGGGCTAAACACTGAAGCTTTCTTT. Amino acids: CASSSRTGLNTEAFF.

This clonotype has ten or more counts. CDR3 loop: CASSPGDLNTEAFF. The CDR3, as DNA: TGTGCCAGCAGCCCAGGGGACTTGAACACTGAAGCTTTCTTT. V gene TRBV11-2 combines with J gene TRBJ1-1, with D perhaps matching TRBD1 (6 bases). V lost 5 bases and J 0 bases, leaving 10 bases between the germline ends. Germline V CDR1 and CDR2: SGHAT, FQNNGV. The CDR3 runs to 14 residues. Complete variable domain (other parts from reference TRBV11-2 and TRBJ1-1): EAGVAQSPRYKIIEKRQSVAFWCNPISGHATLYWYQQILGQGPKLLIQFQNNGVVDDSQLPKDRFSAERLKGVDSTLKIQPAKLEDSAVYLCASSPGDLNTEAFFGQGTRLTVV.

This clonotype was counted at least ten times. V and J are TRBV5-1 and TRBJ2-2; 7 bases agree with TRBD1. The CDR3 runs to 16 residues. Germline V gene sequence: CDR1 SGHRS, CDR2 YFSETQ. With V trimmed by 3 bases and J by 3 bases, 8 bases remained unmatched. This chain's CDR3 is CASSSGWQGDTGELFF. CDR3 bases: TGCGCCAGCAGCTCCGGTTGGCAGGGGGACACCGGGGAGCTGTTTTTT. The full variable domain, in which reference TRBV5-1 and TRBJ2-2 provide the parts outside the CDR3, is KAGVTQTPRYLIKTRGQQVTLSCSPISGHRSVSWYQQTPGQGLQFLFEYFSETQRNKGNFPGRFSGRQFSNSRSEMNVSTLELGDSALYLCASSSGWQGDTGELFFGEGSRLTVL.

This clonotype was detected ten times or more. The chain couples TRBV5-1 to TRBJ1-5, with unresolved D. The CDR3 runs to 12 residues. V lost 3 bases and J lost 9, with 10 bases in between. CDR1 is SGHRS and CDR2 is YFSETQ in the germline V gene. The CDR3 DNA sequence: TGCGCCAGCAGCTCTGGCCGGGGGCCCCAGCATTTT. Amino acid sequence: CASSSGRGPQHF. Full variable domain (rest looked up from reference TRBV5-1 and TRBJ1-5): KAGVTQTPRYLIKTRGQQVTLSCSPISGHRSVSWYQQTPGQGLQFLFEYFSETQRNKGNFPGRFSGRQFSNSRSEMNVSTLELGDSALYLCASSSGRGPQHFGDGTRLSIL.

The table lists this clonotype with many counts. The rearrangement links TRBV4-3 to TRBJ2-1; D is ambiguous. CDR1 and CDR2 from the germline V gene are LGHNA and YSLEER. V was trimmed by 0 bases and J by 7 bases, leaving 7 bases between them. The CDR3 is 13 amino acids. This chain's CDR3 is CASSQEGENEQFF. The CDR3 DNA reads TGCGCCAGCAGCCAAGAAGGAGAGAATGAGCAGTTCTTC.

This chain joins TRBV20-1 and TRBJ2-1; D gene unclear. Germline V CDR1 and CDR2: DFQATT, SNEGSKA (reference sequence). This CDR3 has 15 residues. V was trimmed by 0 bases and J by 5 bases, leaving 14 bases between them. The CDR3 loop reads CSARDYLRVDNEQFF. The DNA of the CDR3 is TGCAGTGCTAGAGACTATCTTCGAGTCGACAATGAGCAGTTCTTC.

This clonotype has a count of ten or more. This chain connects TRBV7-9 to TRBJ2-2, with 9 bases lining up with TRBD1. CDR3 length: 15 amino acids. V was pared by 6 bases and J by 7 bases, with 9 bases of the junction left unmatched. Germline CDR1 is SEHNR and CDR2 is FQNEAQ (reference sequence). The CDR3 DNA is TGTGCCAGCAGACGCCGGGACAGGGAGGACGGGGAGCTGTTTTTT. Protein sequence: CASRRRDREDGELFF.

This clonotype was seen a handful of times. This chain connects TRBV3-1 to TRBJ1-5, with TRBD1 as a possible D gene (6 bases). Per the germline V gene, CDR1 is LGHDT and CDR2 is YNNKEL (reference sequence). Trimming took off 0 bases at V and 2 bases at J, with 14 bases between the two ends. The CDR3 sequence is 17 residues long. The CDR3 loop is CASSQDSNGGRNQPQHF. In DNA form, the CDR3 reads TGTGCCAGCAGCCAAGATTCCAACGGGGGCCGCAATCAGCCCCAGCATTTT.

This clonotype was counted ten times or more. This chain links TRBV20-1 with TRBJ2-7; unclear D gene. This CDR3 region has 13 residues. CDR1 and CDR2 from the germline V gene are DFQATT and SNEGSKA (reference sequence). Trimming cost V 1 base and J 1 base, with 8 bases left between them. This chain's CDR3 is CSARVASSYEQYV. CDR3 nucleotides: TGCAGTGCTAGAGTGGCCAGTTCCTACGAGCAGTACGTC.